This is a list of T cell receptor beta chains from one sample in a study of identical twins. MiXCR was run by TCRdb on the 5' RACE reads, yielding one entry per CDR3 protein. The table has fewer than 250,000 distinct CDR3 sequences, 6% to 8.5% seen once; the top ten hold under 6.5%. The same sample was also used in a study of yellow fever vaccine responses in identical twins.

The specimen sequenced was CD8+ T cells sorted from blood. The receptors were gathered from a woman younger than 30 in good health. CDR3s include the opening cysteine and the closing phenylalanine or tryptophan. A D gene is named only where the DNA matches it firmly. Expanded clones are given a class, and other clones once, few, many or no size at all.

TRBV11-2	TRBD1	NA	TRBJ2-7	CASSLWAGGPYEQYF	TGTGCCAGCAGCTTATGGGCAGGGGGACCCTACGAGCAGTACTTC
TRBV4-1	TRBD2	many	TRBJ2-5	CASSQDNGVAGGGQYF	TGCGCCAGCAGCCAAGATAACGGGGTAGCGGGGGGCGGCCAGTACTTC
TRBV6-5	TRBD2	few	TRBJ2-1	CASGSGSYEQFF	TGTGCCAGCGGTAGCGGGAGTTATGAGCAGTTCTTC
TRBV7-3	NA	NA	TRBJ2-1	CASSSRNEQFF	TGTGCCAGCAGCTCAAGAAATGAGCAGTTCTTC
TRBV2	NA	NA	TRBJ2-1	CASSEWITNGYNEQFF	TGTGCCAGCAGTGAATGGATAACTAATGGCTACAATGAGCAGTTCTTC
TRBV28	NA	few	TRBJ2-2	CASSLFFPTRNTGELFF	TGTGCCAGCAGTTTATTTTTCCCCACTAGGAACACCGGGGAGCTGTTTTTT
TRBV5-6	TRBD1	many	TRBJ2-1	CASSLDRGERYNEQFF	TGTGCCAGCAGCTTGGACAGGGGGGAAAGGTACAATGAGCAGTTCTTC
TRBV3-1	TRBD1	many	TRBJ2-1	CASSLTGGAYNEQFF	TGTGCCAGCAGCTTAACAGGGGGCGCCTACAATGAGCAGTTCTTC
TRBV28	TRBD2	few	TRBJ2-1	CASSLGASGMDEQFF	TGTGCCAGCAGTTTAGGGGCTAGCGGGATGGATGAGCAGTTCTTC
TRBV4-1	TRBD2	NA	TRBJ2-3	CASSQAWASGVTDTQYF	TGCGCCAGCAGCCAAGCTTGGGCTAGCGGGGTAACAGATACGCAGTATTTT
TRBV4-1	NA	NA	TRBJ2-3	CASSQEGPVTDTQYF	TGCGCCAGCAGCCAAGAGGGTCCCGTCACAGATACGCAGTATTTT
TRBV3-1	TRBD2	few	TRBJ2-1	CASSRTSGLYNEQFF	TGTGCCAGCAGCCGTACTAGCGGGCTTTACAATGAGCAGTTCTTC
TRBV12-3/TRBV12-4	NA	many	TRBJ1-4	CASRDNREKDEKLFF	TGTGCCAGCAGGGACAACAGGGAAAAGGATGAAAAACTGTTTTTT
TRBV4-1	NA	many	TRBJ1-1	CASSQGGRGEAFF	TGCGCCAGCAGCCAAGGGGGGCGGGGTGAAGCTTTCTTT
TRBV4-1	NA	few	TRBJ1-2	CASSQDIPGRSQPYGYTF	TGCGCCAGCAGCCAAGATATTCCCGGACGTAGCCAGCCCTATGGCTACACCTTC
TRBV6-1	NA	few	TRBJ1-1	CASSEIGGGEAFF	TGTGCCAGCAGTGAAATCGGGGGGGGTGAAGCTTTCTTT
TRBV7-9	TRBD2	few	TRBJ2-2	CASSGHGTSGQTGELFF	TGTGCCAGCAGCGGCCATGGGACTAGCGGCCAGACCGGGGAGCTGTTTTTT
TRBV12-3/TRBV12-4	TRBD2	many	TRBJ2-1	CASSLRLAGGRNEQFF	TGTGCCAGCAGTCTAAGACTAGCGGGGGGGCGTAATGAGCAGTTCTTC
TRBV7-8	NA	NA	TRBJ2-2	CASSLEAGGSGELFF	TGTGCCAGCAGCTTAGAGGCAGGGGGGAGCGGGGAGCTGTTTTTT
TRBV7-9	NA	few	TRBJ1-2	CASTTADGELYGYTF	TGTGCCAGCACCACGGCGGACGGTGAACTCTATGGCTACACCTTC
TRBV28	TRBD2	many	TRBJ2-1	CASRSSSGGRVKNEQFF	TGTGCCAGCAGATCCTCCTCCGGTGGGAGGGTGAAAAATGAGCAGTTCTTC
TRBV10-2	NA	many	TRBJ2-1	CASRLGGDYNEQFF	TGCGCCAGCAGACTTGGCGGGGACTACAATGAGCAGTTCTTC
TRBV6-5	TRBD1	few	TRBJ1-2	CASNSGTGIDGYTF	TGTGCCAGCAATTCCGGGACAGGGATCGATGGCTACACCTTC
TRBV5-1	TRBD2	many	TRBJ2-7	CASSSGTSASYEQYF	TGCGCCAGCAGCTCGGGGACTAGCGCTTCCTACGAGCAGTACTTC
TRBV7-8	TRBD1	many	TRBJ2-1	CASSLTRDSPYNEQFF	TGTGCCAGCAGCTTAACCCGGGACAGTCCCTACAATGAGCAGTTCTTC
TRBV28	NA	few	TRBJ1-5	CASSFMSGVDDNQPQHF	TGTGCCAGCAGTTTCATGTCAGGGGTTGATGACAATCAGCCCCAGCATTTT
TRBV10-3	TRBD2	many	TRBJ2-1	CAISESSSGDNEQFF	TGTGCCATCAGTGAGTCTTCTAGCGGAGACAATGAGCAGTTCTTC
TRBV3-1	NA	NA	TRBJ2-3	CASRGGSQTYTDTQYF	TGTGCCAGCAGGGGCGGGTCCCAGACTTATACAGATACGCAGTATTTT
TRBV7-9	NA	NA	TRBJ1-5	CASSLFEGSNQPQHF	TGTGCCAGCAGCTTATTCGAGGGCAGCAATCAGCCCCAGCATTTT
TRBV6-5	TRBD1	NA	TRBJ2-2	CASSFLDRVKTGELFF	TGTGCCAGCAGTTTTCTGGACAGGGTTAAGACCGGGGAGCTGTTTTTT
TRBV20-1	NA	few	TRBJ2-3	CSARDGGGADTQYF	TGCAGTGCTAGAGATGGTGGGGGAGCAGATACGCAGTATTTT
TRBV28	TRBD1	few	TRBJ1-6	CASRSVDRVFSPLHF	TGTGCCAGCAGAAGCGTGGACAGGGTGTTTTCACCCCTCCACTTT
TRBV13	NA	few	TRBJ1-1	CASSLTSWAENTEAFF	TGTGCCAGCAGCTTAACCAGCTGGGCGGAGAACACTGAAGCTTTCTTT
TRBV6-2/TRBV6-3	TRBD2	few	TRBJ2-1	CASSYSREGNEQFF	TGTGCCAGCAGTTACTCCCGGGAGGGGAATGAGCAGTTCTTC
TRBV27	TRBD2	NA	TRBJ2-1	CASSLFRDYYYNEQFF	TGTGCCAGCAGTTTATTCCGGGACTATTACTACAATGAGCAGTTCTTC
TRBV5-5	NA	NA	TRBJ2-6	CASCIVSGANVLTF	TGTGCCAGCTGCATCGTCTCTGGGGCCAACGTCCTGACTTTC
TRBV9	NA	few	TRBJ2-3	CASSVKGALPGRWVKSTDTQYF	TGTGCCAGCAGCGTAAAAGGGGCCCTACCGGGGAGGTGGGTGAAAAGCACAGATACGCAGTATTTT
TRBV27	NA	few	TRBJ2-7	CASRPSAGQLVFEQYF	TGTGCCAGCAGGCCTTCAGCGGGCCAGCTCGTATTCGAGCAGTACTTC
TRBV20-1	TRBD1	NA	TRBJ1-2	CSARLRDRGPYGYTF	TGCAGTGCTAGGCTGCGGGACAGGGGGCCCTATGGCTACACCTTC
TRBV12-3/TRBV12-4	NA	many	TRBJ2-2	CASSLVRGGTGELFF	TGTGCCAGCAGTTTAGTCAGGGGTGGCACCGGGGAGCTGTTTTTT
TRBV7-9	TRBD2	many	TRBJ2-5	CASSLGTSEEETQYF	TGTGCCAGCAGCTTAGGGACTAGCGAGGAAGAGACCCAGTACTTC
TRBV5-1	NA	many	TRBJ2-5	CASSLRGAGSAQETQYF	TGCGCCAGCAGCTTGCGAGGGGCGGGGAGCGCCCAAGAGACCCAGTACTTC
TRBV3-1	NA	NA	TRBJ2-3	CASSQELWDTQYF	TGTGCCAGCAGCCAAGAACTGTGGGATACGCAGTATTTT
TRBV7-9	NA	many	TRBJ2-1	CASSLVRRASNEQFF	TGTGCCAGCAGCTTAGTAAGGAGGGCCTCTAATGAGCAGTTCTTC
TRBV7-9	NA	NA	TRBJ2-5	CASSLGGTDYQETQYF	TGTGCCAGCAGCTTAGGCGGGACAGACTATCAAGAGACCCAGTACTTC
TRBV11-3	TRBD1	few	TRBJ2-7	CASSLETGSYEQYF	TGTGCCAGCAGCTTAGAGACAGGGTCCTACGAGCAGTACTTC
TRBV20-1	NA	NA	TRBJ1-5	CSARDSSNQPQHF	TGCAGTGCTAGAGATTCTAGCAATCAGCCCCAGCATTTT
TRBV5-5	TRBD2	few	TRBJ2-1	CASSLEAGGPNEQFF	TGTGCCAGCAGCTTGGAAGCGGGAGGGCCGAATGAGCAGTTCTTC
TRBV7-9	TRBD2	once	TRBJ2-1	CASSPRTSGGKNEQFF	TGTGCCAGCAGCCCTAGGACTAGCGGGGGGAAAAATGAGCAGTTCTTC